The 21 T cell receptor beta chains given below trace back to one sample, sequenced in a study of blood T cell repertoires in COVID-19. Profiled with immunoSEQ multiplex PCR; TCRdb holds only in-frame clones, not every one. The sample holds about 400,000 clones, roughly 87% seen once. Sequencing was performed on PBMCs or T cells enriched from blood (not recorded which). Receptors were obtained from a woman aged 40 to 49 with acute COVID-19.

V gene TRBV19 combines with J gene TRBJ1-2; 9 nucleotides agree with TRBD1. The junction had 10 bases not matched to a gene; V was cut back by 0 bases and J by 2 bases. This CDR3 is 18 amino acids long. The germline CDR1 and CDR2 sequences are LNHDA and SQIVND (reference sequence). The CDR3 bases are TGTGCCAGTAGTATAGACCTAGGGACAGGGAGTATCAACTATGGCTACACCTTC. As protein: CASSIDLGTGSINYGYTF.

The chain uses TRBV19 and TRBJ2-2; D is uncertain. The CDR3 extends over 13 amino acids. Germline CDR1 is LNHDA and CDR2 is SQIVND (reference sequence). Trimming stripped 1 base from V and 5 bases from J, with 5 bases between. CDR3 amino acids: CASSIGETGELFF. The CDR3 bases are TGTGCCAGTAGTATAGGAGAGACCGGGGAGCTGTTTTTT.

V is TRBV5-1 and J is TRBJ1-5, with a tentative D call TRBD1 (5 bases). With 3 bases removed from V and 4 bases from J, the gap between germline ends came to 8 bases. Per the germline V gene, CDR1 is SGHRS and CDR2 is YFSETQ. The CDR3 extends over 13 amino acids. Here the CDR3 reads CASSSEGNQPQHF. The CDR3 nucleotides read TGCGCCAGCAGCTCGGAGGGGAATCAGCCCCAGCATTTT.

J is TRBJ2-3 and V is TRBV2, with TRBD2 matching over 14 bases. Germline CDR1 is SNHLY and CDR2 is FYNNEI. This CDR3 has 17 residues. V lost 6 bases to trimming and J lost 6 bases; unmatched junction nucleotides: 11. CDR3: CASRYIGLAGGLDTQYF. The CDR3 nucleotides read TGTGCCAGCAGATACATCGGACTAGCGGGGGGCCTGGATACGCAGTATTTT.

V usage is TRBV10-3 and J usage is TRBJ2-7, with D possibly being TRBD2 (5 bases). Between the trimmed V and J ends, which lost 6 bases and 0 bases, there was a span of 12 bases. CDR3 length: 14 residues. Looked up from germline, CDR1 is ENHRY and CDR2 is SYGVKD. The CDR3 DNA sequence: TGTGCCATCAGGCAGGTGGGGAGCTCCTACGAGCAGTACTTC. This codes for CAIRQVGSSYEQYF.

The CDR3 sequence is CASSLSGTGRSGYTF. The CDR3, as DNA: TGTGCCAGCAGTTTATCGGGGACAGGGAGATCGGGCTACACCTTC. The chain uses TRBV28 and TRBJ1-2; 9 bases map to TRBD1. Trimming took 1 base from V and 8 from J; bases not matched to a gene: 8. The CDR3 totals 15 residues. CDR1 is MDHEN and CDR2 is SYDVKM in the germline V gene.

The genes are TRBV7-8 and TRBJ2-5, with D possibly matching TRBD2 (7 bases). Trimming took off 1 base at V and 2 bases at J, with 17 bases between the two ends. This CDR3 contains 17 residues. Germline V gene lookup returns CDR1 SGHVS and CDR2 FQNEAQ. CDR3 sequence reads: CASSLVSGAGAQETQYF. The CDR3 bases are TGTGCCAGCAGCTTAGTTTCTGGTGCGGGGGCGCAAGAGACCCAGTACTTC.

V usage is TRBV7-9 and J usage is TRBJ2-1; 13 nucleotides agree with TRBD2. Germline V gene lookup returns CDR1 SEHNR and CDR2 FQNEAQ (reference sequence). The CDR3 is 17 amino acids. V gave up 5 bases and J gave up 12 bases; unmatched junction bases: 16. CDR3 DNA: TGTGCCAGCAGCGGGAGAGGGGGGACTAGCGGGGATTTCGGGCAGTTCTTC. Translating it yields CASSGRGGTSGDFGQFF.

This clone came up once. The chain is built from TRBV6-5 and TRBJ2-1, with D tentatively TRBD2 (7 bases). CDR1 and CDR2 (germline): MNHEY, SVGAGI. Trimming stripped 6 bases from V and 9 bases from J, with 18 bases between. This CDR3 comprises 14 residues. The CDR3 protein is CASRISGGQGEQFF. The CDR3, as DNA: TGTGCCAGCAGGATCTCCGGGGGGCAAGGTGAGCAGTTCTTC.

This chain links TRBV6-1 with TRBJ1-2, with TRBD1 as a possible D gene (6 bases). CDR3 size: 11 residues. The V and J ends lost 8 bases and 6 bases respectively, with 10 bases between them. Germline CDR1 MNHNS, CDR2 SASEGT. This chain's CDR3 is CASEGGNGYTF. The DNA of the CDR3 is TGTGCCAGCGAGGGGGGGAATGGCTACACCTTC.

The J gene is TRBJ1-5, the V gene TRBV3-1 (or the pseudogene TRBV3-2), with 7 bases lining up with TRBD1. Germline CDR1 reads LGHDT; CDR2 reads YNNKEL (reference sequence). Trimming at V came to 6 bases and at J to 2 bases, leaving 7 bases not matched to a gene. The length of the CDR3 is 15 residues. This CDR3 reads CASSNDGQGNQPQHF. In DNA form, the CDR3 reads TGTGCCAGCAGTAATGACGGACAGGGCAATCAGCCCCAGCATTTT.

Turning to this clone: Other DNA sequences from this sample encode an identical CDR3 as well. The genes are TRBV18 and TRBJ2-7; perhaps TRBD2 as D (5 bases). This CDR3 has 14 amino acids. Germline assignment: CDR1 KGHSH and CDR2 LQKENI. Trimming stripped 0 bases from V and 2 bases from J, with 8 bases between. CDR3 protein: CASSPPSGAYEQYF. CDR3 bases: TGTGCCAGCTCACCACCTTCCGGGGCCTACGAGCAGTACTTC.

This clone appeared a single time. The chain has TRBV12-3 or TRBV12-4 and TRBJ2-5, with D possibly TRBD1 on 5 matching bases. Trimming cost V 3 bases and J 3 bases, with 8 bases left between them. The CDR3 sequence is 13 residues long. The CDR3 sequence is CASSFGAEETQYF. The DNA for the CDR3 is TGTGCCAGCAGTTTTGGGGCAGAAGAGACCCAGTACTTC.

The chain couples TRBV5-6 to TRBJ1-3; D uncertain. The CDR3 length is 19 residues. Trimming took 4 bases from V and 1 from J, leaving 24 bases between them. Germline V gene sequence: CDR1 SGHDT, CDR2 YYEEEE. DNA of the CDR3: TGTGCCAGCAGCCTCCCACCTTTGGGCCCTGAAGGTTCTGGAAACACCATATATTTT. Translation: CASSLPPLGPEGSGNTIYF.

This chain joins TRBV12-5 and TRBJ1-1; 9 positions agree with TRBD1. V lost 4 bases and J lost 1; bases outside the gene matches: 1. This CDR3 contains 14 residues. Germline V lookup: CDR1 LGHNT, CDR2 FRNRAP. CDR3 amino acids: CASGWTGANTEAFF. The CDR3 coding sequence is TGTGCTAGTGGTTGGACAGGGGCGAACACTGAAGCTTTCTTT.

The rearrangement joins TRBV10-2 to TRBJ2-5; D ambiguous. This CDR3 region has 13 residues. Germline values: CDR1 WSHSY, CDR2 SAAADI. Trimming left V 5 bases short and J 2 bases short, with 9 bases between. The CDR3 is CASSLTRQETQYF. Written as DNA, the CDR3 is TGCGCCAGCAGTCTAACGCGACAAGAGACCCAGTACTTC.

The V gene is TRBV5-5, the J gene TRBJ2-7; 8 nucleotides line up with TRBD2. V shed 4 bases, J shed 4 bases, and the junction held 10 bases outside the gene matches. CDR3 length equals 15 residues. The germline gives CDR1 SGHKS, CDR2 YYEKEE (reference sequence). The CDR3 region is CASSLGLVNWYEQYF. Here the CDR3 DNA reads TGTGCCAGCAGCCTGGGACTAGTCAATTGGTACGAGCAGTACTTC.

The chain recombines TRBV5-1 with TRBJ2-1; D remains ambiguous. V dropped 6 bases and J dropped 5 bases, with 6 bases sitting between them. Germline V gene data show CDR1 as SGHRS and CDR2 as YFSETQ. CDR3 length: 11 residues. The CDR3 DNA reads as TGCGCCAGCACCCTAAACAATGAGCAGTTCTTC. Residues: CASTLNNEQFF.

The chain is built from TRBV19 and TRBJ1-1; the D gene is possibly TRBD1 (6 bases). V was clipped by 5 bases and J by 4 bases, with 11 bases between them. The V gene's germline CDR1 is LNHDA and CDR2 SQIVND (reference sequence). The CDR3 covers 13 residues. The CDR3, as DNA: TGTGCCAGTAGTCTGGACAGAACCACTGAAGCTTTCTTT. Translating it yields CASSLDRTTEAFF.

The chain employs TRBV27 and TRBJ2-1; possible D gene TRBD2, 6 bases. V lost 7 bases, J lost 1 base, and 14 bases lay in between. Germline V CDR1 and CDR2: MNHEY, SMNVEV (reference sequence). CDR3 length: 15 amino acids. The CDR3 DNA follows: TGTGCCAGCATCTCTCGGGGGTCATCCTACAATGAGCAGTTCTTC. Residues: CASISRGSSYNEQFF.

The gene calls are TRBV19 and TRBJ1-1; perhaps TRBD1 as D (5 bases). The CDR3 has 12 amino acids. V was trimmed by 6 bases and J by 1 base, leaving 6 bases between them. Germline values: CDR1 LNHDA, CDR2 SQIVND (reference sequence). The DNA for the CDR3 is TGTGCCAGTAGGGGGCCGAACACTGAAGCTTTCTTT. It translates to CASRGPNTEAFF.